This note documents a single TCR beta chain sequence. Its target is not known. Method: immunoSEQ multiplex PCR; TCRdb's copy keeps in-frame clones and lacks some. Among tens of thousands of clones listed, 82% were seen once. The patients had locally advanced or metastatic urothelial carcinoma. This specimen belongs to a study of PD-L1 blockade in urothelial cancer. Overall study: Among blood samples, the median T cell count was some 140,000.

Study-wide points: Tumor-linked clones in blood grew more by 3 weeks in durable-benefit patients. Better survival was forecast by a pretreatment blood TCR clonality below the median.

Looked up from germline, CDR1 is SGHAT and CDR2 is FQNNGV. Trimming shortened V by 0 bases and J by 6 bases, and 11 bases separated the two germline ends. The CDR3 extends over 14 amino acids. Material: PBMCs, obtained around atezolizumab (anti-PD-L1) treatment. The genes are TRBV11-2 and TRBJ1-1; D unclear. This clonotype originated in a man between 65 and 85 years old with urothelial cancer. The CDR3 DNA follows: TGTGCCAGCAGCTTAGAACAGAAGGGAGCTGAAGCTTTCTTT. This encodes CASSLEQKGAEAFF.